Presented here are 18 T cell receptor beta chains from one specimen sequenced in a study of T-cell reconstitution after alpha-beta-depleted transplantation in children. Unique molecular identifiers featured in how the TCRbeta library was prepared. TCRdb analysed the PCR reads with MiXCR anew, one entry per CDR3 protein. This sample has over 120,000 distinct CDR3 sequences, with about 9% found just once. This specimen was PBMCs, mostly from graft donor cells, taken 180 days after TCRalphabeta/CD19-depleted stem cell transplant. The source is a female patient between 2 and 10 years old who had a stem cell transplant for congenital amegakaryocytic thrombocytopenia, so the T cells may come from the graft donor.

The chain's CDR3 is CASSSASSYNSPLHF. The CDR3 bases are TGTGCCAGCAGCAGCGCGAGCTCCTATAATTCACCCCTCCACTTT. The chain joins TRBV12-3 or TRBV12-4 to TRBJ1-6, with D unresolved. The germline V and J ends were trimmed by 6 bases and 0 bases, with 9 bases remaining between them. The CDR3 consists of 15 residues.

This CDR3 is CATSDSSSEQFF. Written as DNA, the CDR3 is TGTGCCACCAGTGACAGCTCAAGTGAGCAGTTCTTC. The chain has TRBV24-1 and TRBJ2-1; no firm D call. The length of the CDR3 is 12 residues. V lost 4 bases, J lost 9 bases, and 9 bases lay in between. Germline V lookup: CDR1 KGHDR, CDR2 SFDVKD.

On this clonotype: A single base separates this from a much larger clone, so it may be a read error. This chain connects TRBV20-1 to TRBJ2-7; 9 bases fit TRBD2. In germline, CDR1 is DFQATT, CDR2 SNEGSKA (reference sequence). There are 11 residues in the CDR3. CDR3 protein: CSLAGWDEQYF. The DNA for the CDR3 is TGCTCCCTAGCGGGGTGGGACGAGCAGTACTTC.

The chain employs TRBV7-2 and TRBJ2-3; TRBD1 agrees at 9 bases. There are 15 residues in the CDR3. Germline CDR1 and CDR2: SGHTA and FQGNSA. The trim removed 2 bases at V and 4 bases at J, leaving 4 bases unmatched. The CDR3 region has the DNA TGTGCCAGCAGCTTAAGTGGGACAGGGCCAGATACGCAGTATTTT. It encodes CASSLSGTGPDTQYF. The variable domain in full, with the rest retrieved from reference TRBV7-2 and TRBJ2-3, is GAGVSQSPSNKVTEKGKDVELRCDPISGHTALYWYRQSLGQGLEFLIYFQGNSAPDKSGLPSDRFSAERTGGSVSTLTIQRTQQEDSAVYLCASSLSGTGPDTQYFGPGTRLTVL.

This clonotype turned up a few times. The gene calls are TRBV20-1 and TRBJ2-5; D is unclear. Germline CDR1 reads DFQATT; CDR2 reads SNEGSKA (reference sequence). V dropped 0 bases and J dropped 3 bases, with 8 bases sitting between them. The CDR3 loop spans 13 amino acids. The CDR3 sequence: CSARDDPEETQYF. CDR3 sequence (DNA): TGCAGTGCTAGAGATGACCCCGAAGAGACCCAGTACTTC.

This clonotype was found many times. This sequence joins TRBV11-2 and TRBJ1-2; D gene unclear. Germline V gene lookup returns CDR1 SGHAT and CDR2 FQNNGV. The CDR3 loop spans 13 amino acids. V was trimmed by 0 bases and J by 3 bases, leaving 5 bases between them. The CDR3 reads CASSLDSHYGYTF. The CDR3 coding sequence is TGTGCCAGCAGCTTAGACAGCCACTATGGCTACACCTTC. The full variable domain, its missing parts supplied by reference TRBV11-2 and TRBJ1-2, is EAGVAQSPRYKIIEKRQSVAFWCNPISGHATLYWYQQILGQGPKLLIQFQNNGVVDDSQLPKDRFSAERLKGVDSTLKIQPAKLEDSAVYLCASSLDSHYGYTFGSGTRLTVV.

This clonotype was seen only a few times. This may arise from a read error, as a much more abundant clone is one base away. V is TRBV6-1 and J is TRBJ1-1; no reliable D call. The CDR3 loop spans 15 amino acids. Germline-derived CDR1 and CDR2 are MNHNS and SASEGT. The CDR3 DNA is TGTGCCAGCAGCGGGAGCGCGGCTGGGGTCTCTGAACCTTTCTTT. It is translated as CASSGSAAGVSEPFF.

Ten or more counts support this clonotype. The DNA for the CDR3 is TGCGCCAGCAGCCTGGACAGGGGGCACGATACGCAGTATTTT. It is translated as CASSLDRGHDTQYF. This chain uses TRBV5-1 with TRBJ2-3; 11 nucleotides line up with TRBD1. Germline V lookup: CDR1 SGHRS, CDR2 YFSETQ. V shed 4 bases, J shed 6 bases, and the junction held 4 bases outside the gene matches. CDR3 length: 14 residues.

This clonotype has at least ten counts. The V call is TRBV29-1, the J call TRBJ1-1; possibly TRBD1 for D (5 bases). CDR3 size: 15 residues. Trimming removed 6 bases at V and 0 bases at J, with 17 bases between. Germline loops: CDR1 SQVTM, CDR2 ANQGSEA. Here the CDR3 reads CSVESGRRVNTEAFF. The DNA of the CDR3 is TGCAGCGTGGAATCAGGGAGACGAGTGAACACTGAAGCTTTCTTT.

This clonotype was recorded at least ten times. This sequence joins TRBV4-3 and TRBJ2-1, with D possibly matching TRBD2 (6 bases). Trimming cost V 4 bases and J 0 bases, with 16 bases left between them. The V gene's germline CDR1 is LGHNA and CDR2 YSLEER. The CDR3 totals 17 residues. The CDR3 bases are TGCGCCAGCAGCCCCAACGTAGCGGAAAGCTCCTACAATGAGCAGTTCTTC. Amino acids: CASSPNVAESSYNEQFF.

This clonotype occurred a few times. The chain employs TRBV7-2 and TRBJ2-3; TRBD2 matches at 7 bases. The CDR3 covers 13 residues. In germline, CDR1 is SGHTA, CDR2 FQGNSA. V lost 7 bases, J lost 4 bases, and 5 bases stayed unmatched. CDR3 region: CASKRGSADTQYF. For the CDR3, the DNA is TGTGCCAGCAAGCGGGGTAGTGCAGATACGCAGTATTTT.

V is TRBV4-1 and J is TRBJ1-6; D is undetermined. CDR1 MGHRA and CDR2 YSYEKL come from the germline V gene. V was shortened by 1 base and J by 6 bases, with 13 bases between the two germline ends. The length of the CDR3 is 16 residues. The CDR3 DNA reads TGCGCCAGCAGCCAAGGTCGCTGGCAGTCTAATTCACCCCTCCACTTT. It is translated as CASSQGRWQSNSPLHF.

This clonotype was seen many times. The rearrangement joins TRBV6-5 to TRBJ1-1; the D gene is possibly TRBD1 (6 bases). There are 15 residues in the CDR3. Per germline, CDR1 MNHEY and CDR2 SVGAGI. The V end lost 4 bases, the J end lost 3 bases, and 15 bases lay between the germline ends. CDR3 bases: TGTGCCAGCAGTTCCCGACAGGCCGGGGACACTGAAGCTTTCTTT. Protein sequence: CASSSRQAGDTEAFF.

This clonotype came up many times. V and J are TRBV2 and TRBJ1-5, with a tentative D call TRBD1 (6 bases). V lost 6 bases, J lost 6 bases, and 21 bases lay in between. CDR1 and CDR2 from the germline V gene are SNHLY and FYNNEI. The CDR3 has 16 residues. CDR3 nucleotide sequence: TGTGCCAGCAGCACAGGGAGGTCCATCGGCATTCAGCCCCAGCATTTT. This translates into CASSTGRSIGIQPQHF.

This clonotype was seen at least ten times. This chain joins TRBV20-1 and TRBJ1-2; D remains ambiguous. Looked up from germline, CDR1 is DFQATT and CDR2 is SNEGSKA (reference sequence). The CDR3 consists of 15 residues. Between the trimmed V and J ends, which lost 4 bases and 6 bases, there was a span of 21 bases. CDR3 sequence reads: CSANTSPADPNGYTF. The DNA of the CDR3 is TGCAGTGCTAACACCTCCCCCGCAGACCCTAATGGCTACACCTTC.

The sample holds many counts of this clonotype. The V and J genes are TRBV20-1 and TRBJ1-2, with D perhaps TRBD1 (5 bases). V was clipped by 3 bases and J by 4 bases, with 6 bases between them. This CDR3 is 11 amino acids long. Germline assignment: CDR1 DFQATT and CDR2 SNEGSKA (reference sequence). CDR3 in amino acids: CSARDTYGYTF. The CDR3 DNA reads TGCAGTGCTAGGGACACCTATGGCTACACCTTC.

This clonotype was found a few times. The chain links TRBV5-1 to TRBJ2-2, with 12 bases aligning to TRBD2. The germline CDR1 and CDR2 sequences are SGHRS and YFSETQ. The length of the CDR3 is 18 residues. Trimming cost V 0 bases and J 1 base; bases outside gene matches: 4. CDR3 sequence reads: CASSLGLAGAMNTGELFF. The CDR3 DNA reads as TGCGCCAGCAGCTTGGGACTAGCGGGGGCCATGAACACCGGGGAGCTGTTTTTT.

In its sample, this clonotype was seen many times. The chain links TRBV7-2 to TRBJ1-2; TRBD1 matches at 9 bases. Trimming removed 5 bases from V and 3 bases from J; junction bases left unmatched: 4. The CDR3 has 14 residues. Germline V gives CDR1 SGHTA, CDR2 FQGNSA. The CDR3 here is CASSTRQGDYGYTF. The CDR3 DNA reads as TGTGCCAGCAGCACCCGACAGGGGGACTATGGCTACACCTTC.